This is a list of T cell receptor beta chains from one sample in a study of blood T cell repertoires in COVID-19. Clones were sequenced by immunoSEQ multiplex PCR, and TCRdb holds only the in-frame ones, with some missing. The data hold hundreds of thousands of clones, with more than 70% observed a single time. Sample: peripheral blood. These receptors were obtained from a woman aged 25-40 years with COVID-19, enrolled during active disease. CDR3s include the opening cysteine and the closing phenylalanine or tryptophan. The D gene is left open where the match is weak. Clone size is stated in some rows and not others, as once, few, many or a class when expanded.

v_call	j_call	d_call	clone_size	cdr3_nt	cdr3_aa
TRBV5-1	TRBJ2-1	TRBD2	NA	TGCGCCAGCAGACTAGCGGACTACAATGAGCAGTTCTTC	CASRLADYNEQFF
TRBV10-3	TRBJ2-2	TRBD1	NA	TGTGCCATCAGTGAGGCCAGGGGGAACGGGGAGCTGTTTTTT	CAISEARGNGELFF
TRBV28	TRBJ2-7	TRBD1	NA	TGTGCCAGCAGTGCTGAACCGGGACAGAAAGTTTACGACTACGAGCAGTACTTC	CASSAEPGQKVYDYEQYF
TRBV19	TRBJ1-1	TRBD1	NA	TGTGCCAGCAGACAAGCAGGGGGCCTGGTGGAGAACACTGAAGCTTTCTTT	CASRQAGGLVENTEAFF
TRBV28	TRBJ2-1	TRBD2	NA	TGTGCCAGCAGTTTATTTGCTAGCGGGAGTGACAATGAGCAGTTCTTC	CASSLFASGSDNEQFF
TRBV5-8	TRBJ1-3	NA	NA	TGTGCCAGCAGCTCCATCGCGTACACCATATATTTT	CASSSIAYTIYF
TRBV5-8	TRBJ2-1	TRBD2	NA	TGTGCCAGCAGCTTGGGACTAGCGGGAGGCCGCCTATTGCAGTTCTTC	CASSLGLAGGRLLQFF
TRBV11-2	TRBJ2-3	NA	NA	TGTGCCAGCAGCTTATCCCCAGGGGAAGTTGGCACAGATACGCAGTATTTT	CASSLSPGEVGTDTQYF
TRBV2	TRBJ2-5	NA	NA	TGTGCCAGCACTGTAAACGAGGCAATTCAAGAGACCCAGTACTTC	CASTVNEAIQETQYF
TRBV28	TRBJ2-7	NA	NA	TGTGCCAGCAGTTTAAAGGGGCTGGTCTACGAGCAGTACTTC	CASSLKGLVYEQYF
TRBV7-3	TRBJ1-4	TRBD1	NA	TGTGCCAGCAGCCCGGGACAGGGGTCGGGAGAAAAACTGTTTTTT	CASSPGQGSGEKLFF
TRBV11-2	TRBJ2-6	NA	NA	TGTGCCAGCAGGCGCCTCTCTGGGGCCAACGTCCTGACTTTC	CASRRLSGANVLTF
TRBV7-2	TRBJ2-3	NA	NA	TGTGCCAGCAGCCCTCGGGGGGCGGGAGCTAGCACAGATACGCAGTATTTT	CASSPRGAGASTDTQYF
TRBV24-1	TRBJ2-2	TRBD2	NA	TGTGCCACCAGTGATTTAGGGCGTCTAGCGGGTCTGAACACCGGGGAGCTGTTTTTT	CATSDLGRLAGLNTGELFF
TRBV27	TRBJ1-2	NA	NA	TGTGCCAGCAGTCCGTCGACAGGCCGTCGAGGCTACACCTTC	CASSPSTGRRGYTF
TRBV30	TRBJ2-2	TRBD1	few	TGTGCCTGGACCCCCGGGACAGGGGGTAACACCGGGGAGCTGTTTTTT	CAWTPGTGGNTGELFF
TRBV5-1	TRBJ1-2	NA	few	TGCGCCAGCAGCTTAATACAGGGTAACTATGGCTACACCTTC	CASSLIQGNYGYTF
TRBV11-3	TRBJ2-5	TRBD2	NA	TGTGCCAGCAGCTTAGGGCGAGCGGGAGGCCAAGAGACCCAGTACTTC	CASSLGRAGGQETQYF
TRBV28	TRBJ1-2	TRBD1	few	TGTGCCAGCAGTCCTTGGACAGGGAGAGGCTACACCTTC	CASSPWTGRGYTF
TRBV27	TRBJ1-1	TRBD1	NA	TGTGCCAGCAGTACCCGGACAGGGTTTACTGAAGCTTTCTTT	CASSTRTGFTEAFF
TRBV24-1	TRBJ2-7	TRBD1	NA	TGTGCCACCAGGTCCGGGACAGATTCCTACGAGCAGTACTTC	CATRSGTDSYEQYF
TRBV5-5	TRBJ2-6	TRBD1	few	TGTGCCAGCAACCCACCCGGACAGGGAGCTTCTGGGGCCAACGTCCTGACTTTC	CASNPPGQGASGANVLTF
TRBV19	TRBJ1-4	TRBD1	NA	TGTGCCACGGGAGGACAGGGAGGAGAAAAACTGTTTTTT	CATGGQGGEKLFF
TRBV19	TRBJ2-4	NA	NA	TGTGCCAGTAGTCCGGGATTAGCCAAAAACATTCAGTACTTC	CASSPGLAKNIQYF
TRBV5-1	TRBJ2-7	TRBD1	once	TGCGCCAGCAGCCCGACAGGGGTCCTGGTTGACGAGCAGTACTTC	CASSPTGVLVDEQYF
TRBV5-5	TRBJ1-5	NA	NA	TGTGCCAGCAGCTTAACGGCCAGGGGAAATCAGCCCCAGCATTTT	CASSLTARGNQPQHF
TRBV2	TRBJ1-5	NA	NA	TGTGCCAGCAGTAGCCACGAGGTGGGCAATCAGCCCCAGCATTTT	CASSSHEVGNQPQHF
TRBV2	TRBJ1-1	NA	NA	TGTGCCAGCAGTCGTGAGAGGAACACTGAAGCTTTCTTT	CASSRERNTEAFF
TRBV19	TRBJ1-4	TRBD1	few	TGTGCCAGTAGGCAACAGGGGGCAACTAATGAAAAACTGTTTTTT	CASRQQGATNEKLFF
TRBV5-1	TRBJ1-1	NA	NA	TGCGCCAGCAGTCCCGGGGAGAACACTGAAGCTTTCTTT	CASSPGENTEAFF
TRBV2	TRBJ2-2	NA	NA	TGTGCCAGCTCAGGGGAAATGAACACCGGGGAGCTGTTTTTT	CASSGEMNTGELFF
TRBV5-4	TRBJ2-7	TRBD2	NA	TGTGCCAGCAGCTTGGTGGCGGGAGGGGCACACGAGCAGTACTTC	CASSLVAGGAHEQYF
TRBV19	TRBJ2-3	NA	NA	TGTGCCAGTAGTAACCGACTAGCAGATACGCAGTATTTT	CASSNRLADTQYF
TRBV27	TRBJ2-1	NA	NA	TGTGCCAGCAGTTTCTCTCAGGGGTACAATGAGCAGTTCTTC	CASSFSQGYNEQFF
TRBV7-3	TRBJ2-3	NA	NA	TGTGCCAGCAGCTTCGGCACAGATACGCAGTATTTT	CASSFGTDTQYF